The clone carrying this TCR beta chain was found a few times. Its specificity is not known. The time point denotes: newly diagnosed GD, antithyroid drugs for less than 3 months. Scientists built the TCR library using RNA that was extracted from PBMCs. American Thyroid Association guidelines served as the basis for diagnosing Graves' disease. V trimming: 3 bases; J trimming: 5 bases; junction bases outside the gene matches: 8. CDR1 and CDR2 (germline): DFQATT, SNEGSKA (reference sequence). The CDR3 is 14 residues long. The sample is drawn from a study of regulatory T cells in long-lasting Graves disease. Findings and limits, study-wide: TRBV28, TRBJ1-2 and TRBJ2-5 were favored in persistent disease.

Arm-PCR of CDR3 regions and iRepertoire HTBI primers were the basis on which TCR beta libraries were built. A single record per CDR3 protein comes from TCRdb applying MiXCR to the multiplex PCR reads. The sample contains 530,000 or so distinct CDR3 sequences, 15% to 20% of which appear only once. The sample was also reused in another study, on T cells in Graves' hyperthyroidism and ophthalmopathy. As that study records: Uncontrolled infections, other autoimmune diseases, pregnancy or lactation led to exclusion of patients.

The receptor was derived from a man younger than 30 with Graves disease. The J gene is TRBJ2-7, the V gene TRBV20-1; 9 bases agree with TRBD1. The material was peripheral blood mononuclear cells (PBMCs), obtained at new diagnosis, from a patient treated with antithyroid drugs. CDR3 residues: CSARYPDRGHEQYF. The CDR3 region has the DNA TGCAGTGCTAGGTATCCGGACAGGGGACACGAGCAGTACTTC.